This T cell receptor (beta chain) was sequenced during a study of shared clonotypes between healthy human individuals. Study in general: CD8 memory received one plate per donor, CD8 naive two, CD4 memory three and CD4 naive three.

Genomic DNA of every subset was divided equally among multiple immunoSEQ plates. Clones were sequenced by immunoSEQ multiplex PCR, and TCRdb holds only the in-frame ones, with some missing. The sample has 2 million to 2.5 million clones; 85% to 95% are singletons. Sequenced: naive CD4+ T cells from PBMCs. Subset of the sample: CD45RA+ positively selected. The sequence was obtained from a man aged 18 to 30 in good health. Some clones in this sample may be carry-over from other donors' samples.

CDR3 bases: TGTGCCAGCAGTTTTTTAAGAGGTGGGGCCCCCTCTGGAAACACCATATATTTT. It yields the protein CASSFLRGGAPSGNTIYF. The chain combines TRBV28 with TRBJ1-3; D may be TRBD1 (5 bases). Trimming left V 3 bases short and J 0 bases short, with 18 bases between. The CDR3 runs to 18 residues. Germline CDR1 and CDR2: MDHEN and SYDVKM. The full variable domain, rest sourced from reference TRBV28 and TRBJ1-3, is DVKVTQSSRYLVKRTGEKVFLECVQDMDHENMFWYRQDPGLGLRLIYFSYDVKMKEKGDIPEGYSVSREKKERFSLILESASTNQTSMYLCASSFLRGGAPSGNTIYFGEGSWLTVV.